This T cell receptor beta chain was sequenced in a study of somatic mutations in cytotoxic T cells in rheumatoid arthritis. About the study: Patient blood (around 30 ml EDTA) was taken immediately after diagnosis and before treatment. Findings and limits, study-wide: The study found no significant difference in CD8+ T-cell clonality between rheumatoid arthritis patients and age-matched healthy controls.

Details on this clone: The antigen is not known.

In the original processing: Expanded CD8+ clones from patients, those larger than 1%, seldom had a match among published virus-specific TCRB sequences. Data came from immunoSEQ multiplex PCR; TCRdb stores just in-frame clones and leaves some out. V and J calls and clone size are those listed in that table; D and trimming were worked out from the DNA. The sample shows 15,000 to 20,000 clones, 70% to 85% of them seen only once. V was pared by 1 base and J by 0 bases, with 9 bases between. The germline CDR1 and CDR2 sequences are SGHTA and FQGNSA. The CDR3 covers 15 residues. Isolation of CD4+ and CD8+ cells used positive magnetic bead selection, with purity checked by flow cytometry.

Sequenced input: CD8+ T cells sorted from blood. The TCR originated in an adult with rheumatoid arthritis. This chain links TRBV7-2 with TRBJ2-5; D perhaps matches TRBD2 (6 bases). The CDR3 DNA is TGTGCCAGCAGCTTAGAATGGGACTACCAAGAGACCCAGTACTTC. Protein: CASSLEWDYQETQYF.